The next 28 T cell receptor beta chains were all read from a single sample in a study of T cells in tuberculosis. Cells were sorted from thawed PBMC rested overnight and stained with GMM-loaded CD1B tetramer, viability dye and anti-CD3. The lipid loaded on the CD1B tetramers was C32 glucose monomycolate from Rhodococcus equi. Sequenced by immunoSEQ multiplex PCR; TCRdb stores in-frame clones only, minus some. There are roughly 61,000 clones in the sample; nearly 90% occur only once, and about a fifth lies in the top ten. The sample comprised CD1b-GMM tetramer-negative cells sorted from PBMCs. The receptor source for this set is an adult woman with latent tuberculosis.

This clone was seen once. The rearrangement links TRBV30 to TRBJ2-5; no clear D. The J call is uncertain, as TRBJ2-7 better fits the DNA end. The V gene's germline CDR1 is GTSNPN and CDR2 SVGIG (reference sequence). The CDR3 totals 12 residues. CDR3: CAWSAVSYEQYF. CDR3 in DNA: TGTGCCTGGAGTGCTGTATCCTACGAGCAGTACTTC.

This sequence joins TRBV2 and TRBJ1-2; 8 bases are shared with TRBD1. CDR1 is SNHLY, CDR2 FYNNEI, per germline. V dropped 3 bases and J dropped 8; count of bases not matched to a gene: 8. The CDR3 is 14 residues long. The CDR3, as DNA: TGTGCCAGCAGTGATCTCCAGGGGGCGGGAGGCTACACCTTC. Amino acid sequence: CASSDLQGAGGYTF.

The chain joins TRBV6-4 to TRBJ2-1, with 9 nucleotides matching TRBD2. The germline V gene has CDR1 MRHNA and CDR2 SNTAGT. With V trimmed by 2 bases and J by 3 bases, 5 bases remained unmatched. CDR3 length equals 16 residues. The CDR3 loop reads CASSDLRTSDYNEQFF. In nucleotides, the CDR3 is TGTGCCAGCAGTGACCTAAGGACTAGCGACTACAATGAGCAGTTCTTC.

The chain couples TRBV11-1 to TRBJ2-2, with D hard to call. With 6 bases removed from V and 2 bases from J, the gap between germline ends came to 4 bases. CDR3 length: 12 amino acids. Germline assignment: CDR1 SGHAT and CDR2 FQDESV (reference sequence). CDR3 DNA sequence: TGTGCCAGCAGACACAACACCGGGGAGCTGTTTTTT. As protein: CASRHNTGELFF.

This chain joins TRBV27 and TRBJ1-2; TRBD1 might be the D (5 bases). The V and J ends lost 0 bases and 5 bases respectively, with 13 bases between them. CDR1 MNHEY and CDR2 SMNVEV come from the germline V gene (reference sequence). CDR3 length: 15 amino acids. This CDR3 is CASSLSRDRRYGYTF. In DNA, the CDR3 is TGTGCCAGCAGTTTATCGCGAGACAGAAGGTATGGCTACACCTTC.

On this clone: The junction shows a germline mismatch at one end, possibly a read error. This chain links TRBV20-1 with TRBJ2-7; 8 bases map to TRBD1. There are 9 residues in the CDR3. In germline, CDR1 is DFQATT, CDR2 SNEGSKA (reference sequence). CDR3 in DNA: TGCAGTGCTAGGGGGACAGGCTCCTTC. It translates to CSARGTGSF.

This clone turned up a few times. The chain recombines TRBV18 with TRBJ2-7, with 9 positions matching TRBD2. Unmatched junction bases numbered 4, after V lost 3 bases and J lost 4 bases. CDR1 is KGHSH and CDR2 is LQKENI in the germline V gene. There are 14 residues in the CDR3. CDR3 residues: CASSPSGSGYEQYF. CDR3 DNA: TGTGCCAGCTCACCTAGCGGGAGTGGGTACGAGCAGTACTTC.

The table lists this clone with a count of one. CDR3 bases: TGTGCCAGCAGTTGGACAGGGGGCGCTGACAATGAGCAGTTCTTC. Amino acids: CASSWTGGADNEQFF. V and J are TRBV6-5 and TRBJ2-1, with 11 nucleotides matching TRBD1. V lost 4 bases, J lost 5 bases, and 4 bases stayed unmatched. CDR1 is MNHEY, CDR2 SVGAGI, per germline. CDR3 length equals 15 residues.

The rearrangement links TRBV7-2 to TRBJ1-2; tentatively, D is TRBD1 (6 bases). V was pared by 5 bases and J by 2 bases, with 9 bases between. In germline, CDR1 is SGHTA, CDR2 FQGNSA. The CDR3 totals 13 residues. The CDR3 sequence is CASSPDRNYGYTF. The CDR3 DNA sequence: TGTGCCAGCAGCCCGGACAGAAACTATGGCTACACCTTC.

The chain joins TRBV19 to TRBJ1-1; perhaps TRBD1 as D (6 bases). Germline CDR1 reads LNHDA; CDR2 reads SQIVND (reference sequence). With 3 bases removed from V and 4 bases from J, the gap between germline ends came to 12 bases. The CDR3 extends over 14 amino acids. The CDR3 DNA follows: TGTGCCAGTAGTATTGGGGGCGGCGGCACTGAAGCTTTCTTT. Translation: CASSIGGGGTEAFF.

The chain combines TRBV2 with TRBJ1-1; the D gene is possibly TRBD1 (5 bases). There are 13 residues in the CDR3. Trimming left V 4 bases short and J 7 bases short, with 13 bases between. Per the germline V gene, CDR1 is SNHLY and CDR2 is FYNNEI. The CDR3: CASSAAGFNEAFF. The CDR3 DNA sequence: TGTGCCAGCAGTGCGGCAGGGTTTAATGAAGCTTTCTTT.

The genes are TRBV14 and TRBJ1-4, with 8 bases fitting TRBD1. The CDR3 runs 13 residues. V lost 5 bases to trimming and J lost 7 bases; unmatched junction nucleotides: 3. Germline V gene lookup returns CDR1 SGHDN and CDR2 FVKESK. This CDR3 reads CASSRDRFEKLFF. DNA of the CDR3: TGTGCCAGCAGCAGGGACAGGTTTGAAAAACTGTTTTTT. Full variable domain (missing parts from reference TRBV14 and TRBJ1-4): EAGVTQFPSHSVIEKGQTVTLRCDPISGHDNLYWYRRVMGKEIKFLLHFVKESKQDESGMPNNRFLAERTGGTYSTLKVQPAELEDSGVYFCASSRDRFEKLFFGSGTQLSVL.

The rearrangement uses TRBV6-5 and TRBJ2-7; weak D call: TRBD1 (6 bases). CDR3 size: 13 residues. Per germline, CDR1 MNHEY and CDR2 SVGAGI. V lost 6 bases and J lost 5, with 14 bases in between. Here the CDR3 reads CASRPPQGHEQYF. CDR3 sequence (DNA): TGTGCCAGCAGGCCCCCACAGGGCCACGAGCAGTACTTC.

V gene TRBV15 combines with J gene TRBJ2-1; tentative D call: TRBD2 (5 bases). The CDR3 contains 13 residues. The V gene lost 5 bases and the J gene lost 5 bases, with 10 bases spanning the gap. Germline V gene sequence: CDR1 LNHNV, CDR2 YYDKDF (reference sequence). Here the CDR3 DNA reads TGTGCCACCAGCGGGTTCGGGGACAATGAGCAGTTCTTC. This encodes CATSGFGDNEQFF.

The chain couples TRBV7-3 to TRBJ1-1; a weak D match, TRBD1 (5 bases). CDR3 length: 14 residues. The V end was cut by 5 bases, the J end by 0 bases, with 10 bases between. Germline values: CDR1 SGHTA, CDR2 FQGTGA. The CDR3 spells CASSQGGMNTEAFF. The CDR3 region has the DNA TGTGCCAGCAGCCAGGGTGGGATGAACACTGAAGCTTTCTTT. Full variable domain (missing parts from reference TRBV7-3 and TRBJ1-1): GAGVSQTPSNKVTEKGKYVELRCDPISGHTALYWYRQSLGQGPEFLIYFQGTGAADDSGLPNDRFFAVRPEGSVSTLKIQRTERGDSAVYLCASSQGGMNTEAFFGQGTRLTVV.

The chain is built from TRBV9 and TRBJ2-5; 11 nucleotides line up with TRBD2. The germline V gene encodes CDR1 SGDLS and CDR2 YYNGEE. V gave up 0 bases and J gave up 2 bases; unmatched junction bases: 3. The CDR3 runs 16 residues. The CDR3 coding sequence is TGTGCCAGCAGCGTAGAAAGACTAGCGGGACAAGAGACCCAGTACTTC. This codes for CASSVERLAGQETQYF.

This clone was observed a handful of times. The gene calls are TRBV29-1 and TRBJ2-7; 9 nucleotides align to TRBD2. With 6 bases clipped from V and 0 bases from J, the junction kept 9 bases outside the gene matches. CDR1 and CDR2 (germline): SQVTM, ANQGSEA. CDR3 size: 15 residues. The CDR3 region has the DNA TGCAGCGTCGCCATAGCGGGGGCCGGCTCCTACGAGCAGTACTTC. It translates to CSVAIAGAGSYEQYF.

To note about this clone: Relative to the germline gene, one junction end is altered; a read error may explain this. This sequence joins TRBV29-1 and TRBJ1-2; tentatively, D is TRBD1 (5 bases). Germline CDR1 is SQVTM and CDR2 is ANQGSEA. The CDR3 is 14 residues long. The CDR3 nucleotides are TGCAGCGTTGAATCCGGGGGAGCTAACTATGGCCACACCTTC. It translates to CSVESGGANYGHTF.

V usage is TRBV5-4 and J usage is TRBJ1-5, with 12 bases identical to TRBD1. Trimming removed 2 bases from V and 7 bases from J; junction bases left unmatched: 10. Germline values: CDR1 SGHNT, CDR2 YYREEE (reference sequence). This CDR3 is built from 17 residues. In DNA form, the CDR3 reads TGTGCCAGCAGCTTACCGGGACAGGGGGCGACGGGACAGCCCCAGCATTTT. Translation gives CASSLPGQGATGQPQHF.

The CDR3 sequence: CASSYYTSADTQYF. CDR3 bases: TGTGCCAGCAGTTACTACACTAGCGCCGATACGCAGTATTTT. The genes are TRBV6-6 and TRBJ2-3; the match to TRBD2 covers 7 bases. Germline V gene lookup returns CDR1 MNHNY and CDR2 SVGAGI (reference sequence). The CDR3 covers 14 residues. Unmatched junction bases numbered 4, after V lost 1 base and J lost 6 bases.

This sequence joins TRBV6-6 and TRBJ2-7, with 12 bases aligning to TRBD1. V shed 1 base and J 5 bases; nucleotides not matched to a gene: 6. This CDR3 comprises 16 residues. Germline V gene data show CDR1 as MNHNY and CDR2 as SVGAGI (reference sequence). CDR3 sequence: CASSYLPGQGAHEQYF. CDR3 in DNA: TGTGCCAGCAGTTACTTGCCGGGACAGGGGGCCCACGAGCAGTACTTC.

This chain's CDR3 is CASSSLAGGTGTGELFF. The CDR3 DNA sequence: TGTGCCAGCAGCTCTCTAGCGGGGGGGACGGGCACCGGGGAGCTGTTTTTT. This sequence joins TRBV7-2 and TRBJ2-2; 12 bases match TRBD2. Per germline, CDR1 SGHTA and CDR2 FQGNSA. Trimming took 4 bases from V and 4 from J; bases not matched to a gene: 7. The CDR3 sequence is 17 residues long. Drawing the rest from reference TRBV7-2 and TRBJ2-2, the complete variable domain is GAGVSQSPSNKVTEKGKDVELRCDPISGHTALYWYRQSLGQGLEFLIYFQGNSAPDKSGLPSDRFSAERTGGSVSTLTIQRTQQEDSAVYLCASSSLAGGTGTGELFFGEGSRLTVL.

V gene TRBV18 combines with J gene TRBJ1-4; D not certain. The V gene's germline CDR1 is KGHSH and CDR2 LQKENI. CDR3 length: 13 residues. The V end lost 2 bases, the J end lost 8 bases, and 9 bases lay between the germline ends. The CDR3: CASSPYSLEKLFF. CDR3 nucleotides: TGTGCCAGCTCACCATACAGCTTGGAAAAACTGTTTTTT.

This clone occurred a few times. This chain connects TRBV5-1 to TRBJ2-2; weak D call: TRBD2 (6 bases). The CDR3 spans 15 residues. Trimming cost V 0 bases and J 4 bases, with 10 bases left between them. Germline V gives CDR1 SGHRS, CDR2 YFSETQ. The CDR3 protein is CASSLGGKVTGELFF. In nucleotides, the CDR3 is TGCGCCAGCAGCTTGGGCGGGAAAGTCACCGGGGAGCTGTTTTTT. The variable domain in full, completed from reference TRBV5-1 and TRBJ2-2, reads KAGVTQTPRYLIKTRGQQVTLSCSPISGHRSVSWYQQTPGQGLQFLFEYFSETQRNKGNFPGRFSGRQFSNSRSEMNVSTLELGDSALYLCASSLGGKVTGELFFGEGSRLTVL.

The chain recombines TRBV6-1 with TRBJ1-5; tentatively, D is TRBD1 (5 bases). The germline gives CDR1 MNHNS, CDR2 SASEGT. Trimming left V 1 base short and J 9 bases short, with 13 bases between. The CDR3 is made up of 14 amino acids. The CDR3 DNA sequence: TGTGCCAGCAGTGAAGTCAGGGCACAGGCGCCCCAGCATTTT. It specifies CASSEVRAQAPQHF.

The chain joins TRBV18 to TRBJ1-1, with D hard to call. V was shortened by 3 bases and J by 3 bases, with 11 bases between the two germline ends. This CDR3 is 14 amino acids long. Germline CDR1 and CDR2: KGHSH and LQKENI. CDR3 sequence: CASSPRKSDTEAFF. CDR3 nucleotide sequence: TGTGCCAGCTCACCTAGAAAGTCGGACACTGAAGCTTTCTTT.

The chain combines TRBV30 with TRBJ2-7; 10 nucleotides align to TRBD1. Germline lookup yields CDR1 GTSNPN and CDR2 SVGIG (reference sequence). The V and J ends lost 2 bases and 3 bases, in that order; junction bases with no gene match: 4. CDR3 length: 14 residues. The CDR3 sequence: CAWSSGTGVYEQYF. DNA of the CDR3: TGTGCCTGGAGTTCCGGGACAGGGGTCTACGAGCAGTACTTC.

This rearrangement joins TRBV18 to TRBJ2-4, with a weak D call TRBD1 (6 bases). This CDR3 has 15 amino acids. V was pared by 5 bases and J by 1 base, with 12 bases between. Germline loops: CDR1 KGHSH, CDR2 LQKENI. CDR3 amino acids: CASSADQGAKNIQYF. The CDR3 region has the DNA TGTGCCAGCTCAGCAGATCAGGGGGCCAAAAACATTCAGTACTTC.